This T cell receptor beta chain was documented in a study of cytomegalovirus exposure and HLA in healthy donors. Study-level findings and limits: Most sequenced TCRs were rare (though some public TCRs occurred in many donors). Later, an analysis found that TCR clusters from the first cohort tended to co-occur in the 110 or so validation repertoires. Cytomegalovirus association was assigned to about 150 TCR beta chains.

Method: immunoSEQ multiplex PCR; TCRdb's copy keeps in-frame clones and lacks some. The table lists fewer than 200,000 clones, 85% of them singletons, with roughly 15% in the top ten. Details on this clone: Antigen: not known.

V shed 5 bases and J 5 bases; nucleotides not matched to a gene: 5. The germline V gene encodes CDR1 SGHAT and CDR2 FQNNGV. The CDR3 totals 15 residues. The clonotype originates from a man in his late teens or twenties in good health and CMV-seropositive. The rearrangement uses TRBV11-2 and TRBJ2-2, with 10 bases that match TRBD2. The specimen was PBMCs. The CDR3 coding sequence is TGTGCCAGCAGCCATAGCGGGGGGCCGACCGGGGAGCTGTTTTTT. As protein: CASSHSGGPTGELFF.